This TCR beta chain was observed in a study of blood T cell repertoires in COVID-19. The CDR3 extends over 13 amino acids. The ends were cut back, 4 bases at V and 1 base at J, with 7 bases in the middle. CDR1 is MRHNA, CDR2 SNTAGT, per germline. Per the study methods: Estimation of nucleated cell counts was performed using reference gene primer amplification. Data came from immunoSEQ multiplex PCR; TCRdb stores just in-frame clones and leaves some out. That table gives V, J and clone size, and the DNA gave D and trimming. The sample contains approximately 74,000 clones, roughly 84% of which appear only once.

The material sequenced was peripheral blood. The clonotype originates from an elderly man with active or convalescent COVID-19. The chain carries TRBV6-4 and TRBJ1-1; the D is unclear. CDR3 coding DNA: TGTGCCAGCAGTGTTGGAGGGAACACTGAAGCTTTCTTT. This gives the protein CASSVGGNTEAFF.